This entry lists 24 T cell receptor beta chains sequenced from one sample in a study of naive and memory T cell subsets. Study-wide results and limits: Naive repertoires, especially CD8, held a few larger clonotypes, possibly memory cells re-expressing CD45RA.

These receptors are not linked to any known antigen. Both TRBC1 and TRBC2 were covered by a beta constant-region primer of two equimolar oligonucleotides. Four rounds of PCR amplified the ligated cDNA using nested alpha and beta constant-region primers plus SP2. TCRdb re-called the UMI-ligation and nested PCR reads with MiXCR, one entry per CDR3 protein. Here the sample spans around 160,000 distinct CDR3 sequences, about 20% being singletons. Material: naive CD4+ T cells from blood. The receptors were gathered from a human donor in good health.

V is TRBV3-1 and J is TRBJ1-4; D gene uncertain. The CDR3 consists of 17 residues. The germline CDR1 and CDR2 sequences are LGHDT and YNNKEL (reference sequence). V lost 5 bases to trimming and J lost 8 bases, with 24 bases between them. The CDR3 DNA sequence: TGTGCCAGCAGCAAACGACCCCCCCAGGCCCTGGGGGAAAAACTGTTTTTT. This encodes CASSKRPPQALGEKLFF.

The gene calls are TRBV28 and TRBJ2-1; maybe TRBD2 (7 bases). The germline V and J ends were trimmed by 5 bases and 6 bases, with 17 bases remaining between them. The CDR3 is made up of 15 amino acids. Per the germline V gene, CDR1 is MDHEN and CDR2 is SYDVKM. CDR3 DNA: TGTGCCAGCAGTACCCCCGGGGGGCTAACCAATGAGCAGTTCTTC. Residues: CASSTPGGLTNEQFF. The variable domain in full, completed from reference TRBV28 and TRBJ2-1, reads DVKVTQSSRYLVKRTGEKVFLECVQDMDHENMFWYRQDPGLGLRLIYFSYDVKMKEKGDIPEGYSVSREKKERFSLILESASTNQTSMYLCASSTPGGLTNEQFFGPGTRLTVL.

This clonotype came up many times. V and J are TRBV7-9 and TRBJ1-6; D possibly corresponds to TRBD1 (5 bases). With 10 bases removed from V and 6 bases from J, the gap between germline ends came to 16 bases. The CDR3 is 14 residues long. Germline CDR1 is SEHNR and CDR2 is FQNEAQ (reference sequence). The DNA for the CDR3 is TGTGCCACCACCACCGGGGGAGGTAATTCACCCCTCCACTTT. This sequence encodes CATTTGGGNSPLHF.

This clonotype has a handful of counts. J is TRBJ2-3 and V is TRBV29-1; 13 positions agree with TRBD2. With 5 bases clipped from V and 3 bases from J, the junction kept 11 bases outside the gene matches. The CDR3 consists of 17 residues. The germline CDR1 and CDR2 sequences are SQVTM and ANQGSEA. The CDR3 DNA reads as TGCAGCGTTTCCCCTCATGGGACTAGCGGGGCAACAGATACGCAGTATTTT. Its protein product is CSVSPHGTSGATDTQYF.

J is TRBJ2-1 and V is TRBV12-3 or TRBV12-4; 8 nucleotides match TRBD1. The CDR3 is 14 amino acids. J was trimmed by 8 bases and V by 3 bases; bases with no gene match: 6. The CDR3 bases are TGTGCCAGCAGTTTTCAGGGGGCTAGGGATGAGCAGTTCTTC. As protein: CASSFQGARDEQFF.

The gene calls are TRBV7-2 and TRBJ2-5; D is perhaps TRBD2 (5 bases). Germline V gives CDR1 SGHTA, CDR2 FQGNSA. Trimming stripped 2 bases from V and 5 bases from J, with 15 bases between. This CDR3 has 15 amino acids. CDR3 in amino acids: CASSLTDLGVETQYF. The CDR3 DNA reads TGTGCCAGCAGCTTAACGGACCTCGGGGTGGAGACCCAGTACTTC.

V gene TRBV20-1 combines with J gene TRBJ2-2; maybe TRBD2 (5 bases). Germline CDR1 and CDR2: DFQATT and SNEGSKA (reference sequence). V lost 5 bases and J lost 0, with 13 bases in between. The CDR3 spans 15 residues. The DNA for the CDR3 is TGCAGTGCTCCCCCGGGTAGCGCGAACACCGGGGAGCTGTTTTTT. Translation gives CSAPPGSANTGELFF.

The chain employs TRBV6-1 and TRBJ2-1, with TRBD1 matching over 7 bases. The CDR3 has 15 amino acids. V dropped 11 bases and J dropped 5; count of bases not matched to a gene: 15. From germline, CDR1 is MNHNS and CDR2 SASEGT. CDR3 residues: CALAGDSAIHNEQFF. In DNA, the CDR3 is TGTGCCCTAGCAGGGGACAGCGCGATCCACAATGAGCAGTTCTTC.

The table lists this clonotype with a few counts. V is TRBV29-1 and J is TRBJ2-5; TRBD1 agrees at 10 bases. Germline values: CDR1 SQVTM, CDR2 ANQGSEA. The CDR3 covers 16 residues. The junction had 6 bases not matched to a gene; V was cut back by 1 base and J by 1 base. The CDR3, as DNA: TGCAGCGTTGAAGTGGGACAGGGGAGAATCCAAGAGACCCAGTACTTC. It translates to CSVEVGQGRIQETQYF.

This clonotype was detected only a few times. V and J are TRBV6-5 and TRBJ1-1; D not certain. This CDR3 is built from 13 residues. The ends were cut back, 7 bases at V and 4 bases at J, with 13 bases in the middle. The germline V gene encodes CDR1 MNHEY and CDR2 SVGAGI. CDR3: CASKRLQATEAFF. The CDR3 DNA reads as TGTGCCAGCAAGCGCCTTCAGGCCACTGAAGCTTTCTTT.

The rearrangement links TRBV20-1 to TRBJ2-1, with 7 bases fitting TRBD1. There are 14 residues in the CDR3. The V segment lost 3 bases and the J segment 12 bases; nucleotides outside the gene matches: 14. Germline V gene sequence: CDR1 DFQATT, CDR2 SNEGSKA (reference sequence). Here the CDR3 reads CSASVVRGPYGQFF. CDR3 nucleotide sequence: TGCAGTGCTAGCGTCGTGAGGGGGCCGTATGGGCAGTTCTTC.

Here the CDR3 DNA reads TGTGCCAGCAGCGTAGAAATAGCGCTAAACAATGAGCAGTTCTTC. Translation gives CASSVEIALNNEQFF. V usage is TRBV9 and J usage is TRBJ2-1; D perhaps matches TRBD2 (5 bases). The CDR3 has 15 amino acids. Trimming left V 0 bases short and J 5 bases short, with 12 bases between. CDR1 and CDR2 from the germline V gene are SGDLS and YYNGEE.

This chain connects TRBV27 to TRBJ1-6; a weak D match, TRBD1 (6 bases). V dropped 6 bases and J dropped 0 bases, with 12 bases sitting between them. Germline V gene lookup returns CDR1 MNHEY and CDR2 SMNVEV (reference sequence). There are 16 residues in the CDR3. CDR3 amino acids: CASRRTASSYNSPLHF. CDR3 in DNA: TGTGCCAGCAGACGGACAGCCAGCTCCTATAATTCACCCCTCCACTTT.

DNA for the CDR3: TGCGCCAGCAGTGGGCTAGCGGGAGACAATGAGCAGTTCTTC. Amino acids: CASSGLAGDNEQFF. V gene TRBV10-2 combines with J gene TRBJ2-1; TRBD2 aligns across 10 bases. V dropped 4 bases and J dropped 5; count of bases not matched to a gene: 2. The CDR3 loop spans 14 amino acids. Germline V lookup: CDR1 WSHSY, CDR2 SAAADI.

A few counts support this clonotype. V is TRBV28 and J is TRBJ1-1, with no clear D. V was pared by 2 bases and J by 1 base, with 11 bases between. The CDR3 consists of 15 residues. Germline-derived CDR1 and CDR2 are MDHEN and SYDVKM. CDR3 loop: CASSLRAISNTEAFF. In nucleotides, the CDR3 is TGTGCCAGCAGTTTAAGAGCTATATCGAACACTGAAGCTTTCTTT.

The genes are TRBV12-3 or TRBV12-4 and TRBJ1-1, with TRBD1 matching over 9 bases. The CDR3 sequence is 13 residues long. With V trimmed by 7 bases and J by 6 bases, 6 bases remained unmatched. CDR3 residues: CASIIRQGAEAFF. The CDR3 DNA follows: TGTGCCAGCATCATCAGACAGGGGGCTGAAGCTTTCTTT.

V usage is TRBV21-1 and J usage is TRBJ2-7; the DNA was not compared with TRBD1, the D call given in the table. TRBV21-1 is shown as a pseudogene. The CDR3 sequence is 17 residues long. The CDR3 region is CASSKSRPDREDHDQYF. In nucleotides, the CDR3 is TGTGCCAGCAGCAAATCGAGACCGGACAGGGAAGACCACGATCAGTACTTC.

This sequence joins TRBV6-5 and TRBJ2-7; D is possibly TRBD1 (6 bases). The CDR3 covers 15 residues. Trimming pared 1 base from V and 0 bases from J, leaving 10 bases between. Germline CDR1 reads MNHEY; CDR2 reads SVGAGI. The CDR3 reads CASSYWGQNSYEQYF. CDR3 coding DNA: TGTGCCAGCAGTTACTGGGGACAAAACTCCTACGAGCAGTACTTC.

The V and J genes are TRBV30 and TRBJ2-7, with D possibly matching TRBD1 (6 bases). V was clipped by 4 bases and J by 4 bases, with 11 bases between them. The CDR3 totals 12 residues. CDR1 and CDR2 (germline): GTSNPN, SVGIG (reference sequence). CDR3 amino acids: CAWKTGPYEQYF. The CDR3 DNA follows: TGTGCCTGGAAAACAGGGCCATACGAGCAGTACTTC.

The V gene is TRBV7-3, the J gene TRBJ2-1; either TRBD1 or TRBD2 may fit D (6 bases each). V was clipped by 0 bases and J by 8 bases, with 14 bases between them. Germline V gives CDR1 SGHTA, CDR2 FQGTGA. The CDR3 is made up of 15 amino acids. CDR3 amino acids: CASSLTSGAGYEQFF. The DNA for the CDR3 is TGTGCCAGCAGCTTAACCTCGGGGGCGGGGTATGAGCAGTTCTTC.

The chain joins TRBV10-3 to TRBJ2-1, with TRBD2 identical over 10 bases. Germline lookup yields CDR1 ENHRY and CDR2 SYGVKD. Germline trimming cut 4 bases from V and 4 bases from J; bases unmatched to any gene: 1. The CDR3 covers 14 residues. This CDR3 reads CAISGTSGYNEQFF. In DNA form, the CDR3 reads TGTGCCATCAGTGGGACTAGCGGTTACAATGAGCAGTTCTTC.

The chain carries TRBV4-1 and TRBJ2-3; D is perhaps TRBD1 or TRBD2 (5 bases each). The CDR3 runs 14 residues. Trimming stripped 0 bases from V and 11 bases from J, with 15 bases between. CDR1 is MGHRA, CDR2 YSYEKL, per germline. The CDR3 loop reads CASSQEGPGRGQYF. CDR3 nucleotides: TGCGCCAGCAGCCAAGAGGGGCCGGGGCGCGGGCAGTATTTT.

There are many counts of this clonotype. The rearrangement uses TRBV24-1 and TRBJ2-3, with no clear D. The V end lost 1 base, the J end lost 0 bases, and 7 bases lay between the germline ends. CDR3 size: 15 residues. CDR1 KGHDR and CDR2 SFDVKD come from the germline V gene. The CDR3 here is CATSDFAASTDTQYF. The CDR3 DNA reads TGTGCCACCAGTGATTTCGCAGCTAGCACAGATACGCAGTATTTT.

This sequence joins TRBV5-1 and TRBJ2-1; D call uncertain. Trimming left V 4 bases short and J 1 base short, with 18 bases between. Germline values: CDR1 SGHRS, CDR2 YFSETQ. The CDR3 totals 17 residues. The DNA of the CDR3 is TGCGCCAGCAGCGTGATTTGGGTTCCACGTTCCTACAATGAGCAGTTCTTC. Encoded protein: CASSVIWVPRSYNEQFF.